Listed below are T cell receptor beta chains from one sample, sequenced in a study of blood T cell repertoires in COVID-19. This table comes from immunoSEQ multiplex PCR, and its TCRdb copy is limited to in-frame clones, with some not included. The sample records approximately 220,000 clones, 65% to 85% being singletons. Sequencing used peripheral blood. All receptors come from a woman aged 30 to 39 who had recovered from COVID-19. Each CDR3 is given with its conserved first and last residue. D genes are given only for firm matches. Only some rows state a clone size, as once, few, many or a class for expanded clones.

>NA|TRBV5-1|TRBJ2-1|16|TRBD2
CASSTSGTSGFNEQFF
TGCGCCAGCAGCACCTCCGGGACTAGCGGGTTCAATGAGCAGTTCTTC
>NA|TRBV10-3|TRBJ2-7|19|NA
CAISESRAAARGRSYEQYF
TGTGCCATCAGTGAGTCGAGGGCGGCCGCCAGGGGACGCTCCTACGAGCAGTACTTC
>NA|TRBV7-3|TRBJ2-3|17|TRBD2
CASSLSGLAEVTDTQYF
TGTGCCAGCAGCTTATCAGGACTAGCGGAGGTAACAGATACGCAGTATTTT
>few|TRBV2|TRBJ1-6|15|NA
CASSVTDSTNSPLHF
TGTGCCAGCAGTGTAACGGACAGTACTAATTCACCCCTCCACTTT
>NA|TRBV4-1|TRBJ1-1|13|NA
CASSLPWATEAFF
TGCGCCAGCAGCCTCCCCTGGGCAACTGAAGCTTTCTTT
>NA|TRBV28|TRBJ2-4|15|NA
CASSLWTLAKNIQYF
TGTGCCAGCAGTTTATGGACTTTAGCCAAAAACATTCAGTACTTC
>NA|TRBV2|TRBJ1-4|14|NA
CASSEQGSNEKLFF
TGTGCCAGCAGTGAACAGGGGAGCAATGAAAAACTGTTTTTT
>NA|TRBV27|TRBJ2-1|15|NA
CASSLYRTPLNEQFF
TGTGCCAGCAGTTTGTACAGGACCCCCCTCAATGAGCAGTTCTTC
>NA|TRBV9|TRBJ1-2|16|NA
CASSVASGRDNYGYTF
TGTGCCAGCAGCGTAGCTTCTGGCAGGGATAACTATGGCTACACCTTC
>once|TRBV3-1/TRBV3-2|TRBJ1-5|14|NA
CASSQDQVGQPQHF
TGTGCCAGCAGCCAAGATCAAGTCGGGCAGCCCCAGCATTTT
>once|TRBV15|TRBJ1-1|15|NA
CATSRGTGPVTEAFF
TGTGCCACCAGCAGAGGTACAGGGCCGGTGACTGAAGCTTTCTTT
>once|TRBV28|TRBJ1-5|17|TRBD1
CASSSSPGQGYHQPQHF
TGTGCCAGCAGTTCCTCCCCGGGACAGGGTTATCATCAGCCCCAGCATTTT
>NA|TRBV28|TRBJ2-1|15|TRBD2
CASTLGGRADNEQFF
TGTGCCAGCACCCTGGGTGGGAGGGCCGACAATGAGCAGTTCTTC
>NA|TRBV4-1|TRBJ1-1|15|TRBD1
CASSQPQGGSTEAFF
TGCGCCAGCAGCCAACCCCAGGGGGGCAGCACTGAAGCTTTCTTT
>NA|TRBV19|TRBJ2-7|13|TRBD2
CASSRTSGYEQYF
TGTGCCAGTAGCAGGACTAGCGGGTACGAGCAGTACTTC
>few|TRBV4-1|TRBJ2-7|14|NA
CASSQGQTSYEQYF
TGCGCCAGCAGCCAAGGACAGACATCATACGAGCAGTACTTC
>NA|TRBV18|TRBJ2-1|14|TRBD2
CASELTSGSNEQFF
TGTGCCAGCGAACTAACTAGCGGGAGTAATGAGCAGTTCTTC
>NA|TRBV9|TRBJ2-7|15|TRBD2
CASSVGTSGFYEQYF
TGTGCCAGCAGCGTAGGGACTAGCGGGTTCTACGAGCAGTACTTC
>NA|TRBV27|TRBJ2-1|16|TRBD2
CASSSYLAGSYNEQFF
TGTGCCAGCAGTTCGTATCTAGCGGGCTCCTACAATGAGCAGTTCTTC
>NA|TRBV5-1|TRBJ1-3|11|NA
CASSFGDTIYF
TGCGCCAGCAGCTTCGGGGACACCATATATTTT
>NA|TRBV11-1|TRBJ1-4|16|NA
CASSLGQSATNEKLFF
TGTGCCAGCAGCTTAGGACAAAGTGCAACTAATGAAAAACTGTTTTTT
>NA|TRBV19|TRBJ2-7|13|NA
CASSWSGVYEQYF
TGTGCCAGTAGTTGGTCAGGGGTGTACGAGCAGTACTTC
>once|TRBV6-4|TRBJ1-2|15|TRBD1
CASSSGQGSFYGYTF
TGTGCCAGCAGTTCCGGACAGGGGAGCTTCTATGGCTACACCTTC
>NA|TRBV6-1|TRBJ1-6|18|NA
CASSEALQVGAGNSPLHF
TGTGCCAGCAGTGAAGCGCTTCAAGTAGGGGCCGGTAATTCACCCCTCCACTTT
>NA|TRBV30|TRBJ1-3|13|TRBD1
CAWLTGAGNTIYF
TGTGCCTGGTTGACAGGGGCTGGAAACACCATATATTTT
>NA|TRBV6-5|TRBJ1-6|15|TRBD1
CASSLDRGSYSPLHF
TGTGCCAGCAGCCTGGACAGGGGAAGTTATTCACCCCTCCACTTT
>NA|TRBV25-1|TRBJ1-6|17|NA
CASSDPPAAKGLWALHF
TGTGCCAGCAGTGACCCCCCGGCAGCTAAGGGGCTTTGGGCCCTCCACTTT
>medium-sized|TRBV19|TRBJ2-1|18|TRBD2
CASSISLMGAGAYNEQFF
TGTGCCAGTAGTATATCCTTGATGGGAGCGGGAGCCTACAATGAGCAGTTCTTC
>NA|TRBV28|TRBJ2-4|14|NA
CASSLYVGGNIQYF
TGTGCCAGCAGTTTATACGTCGGTGGAAACATTCAGTACTTC
>few|TRBV7-9|TRBJ1-2|17|TRBD1
CASSPGTALGILYGYTF
TGTGCCAGCAGCCCAGGGACAGCCTTAGGGATTCTCTATGGCTACACCTTC